The 14 T cell receptor beta chains listed next were all sequenced from one sample in a study of T cell repertoires in cytomegalovirus infection. MiXCR, run by TCRdb on the reads, gives a single entry per CDR3 protein. The table has 100,000 to 150,000 distinct CDR3 sequences, over 30% seen once. For these TCRs, the target antigens are not known. The specimen comprised CD8+ T cells from cultured PBMCs, sampled from culture after CMV antigen stimulation. Every receptor here comes from a human donor in good health (CMV status not recorded). Some clones in this sample may be carry-over from other donors' samples.

This chain uses TRBV25-1 with TRBJ2-5; possibly TRBD1 for D (6 bases). The V gene lost 8 bases and the J gene lost 1 base, with 14 bases spanning the gap. The CDR3 sequence is 14 residues long. Germline CDR1 reads MGHDK; CDR2 reads SYGVNS. CDR3: CASEPGTSQETQYF. In DNA, the CDR3 is TGTGCCAGCGAACCTGGGACAAGCCAAGAGACCCAGTACTTC.

The chain has TRBV7-9 and TRBJ2-7; D is undetermined. The CDR3 consists of 14 residues. The ends were cut back, 5 bases at V and 2 bases at J, with 13 bases in the middle. Germline V gene lookup returns CDR1 SEHNR and CDR2 FQNEAQ (reference sequence). The CDR3: CASSDRAGPYEQYF. The DNA of the CDR3 is TGTGCCAGCAGCGACCGGGCCGGACCCTACGAGCAGTACTTC.

This clonotype was seen more than once but under ten times. The CDR3: CASSLSPPEAFF. CDR3 DNA: TGTGCCAGCAGTTTAAGCCCCCCTGAAGCTTTCTTT. This chain links TRBV12-3 or TRBV12-4 with TRBJ1-1; D remains ambiguous. The CDR3 is made up of 12 amino acids. V lost 2 bases and J lost 6, with 7 bases in between.

This clonotype was seen only a few times. CDR3 nucleotide sequence: TGCGCCAGCAGCCAAGGACAGGTCTATGGCTACACCTTC. Its protein product is CASSQGQVYGYTF. The V and J genes are TRBV4-1 and TRBJ1-2; maybe TRBD1 (6 bases). Trimming cost V 1 base and J 4 bases, with 7 bases left between them. CDR1 MGHRA and CDR2 YSYEKL come from the germline V gene. The CDR3 extends over 13 amino acids.

CDR3 region: CASSDNLARMNTEAFF. DNA of the CDR3: TGCGCCAGCAGCGATAACTTAGCCCGCATGAACACTGAAGCTTTCTTT. The chain couples TRBV4-1 to TRBJ1-1; D is ambiguous. Germline CDR1 is MGHRA and CDR2 is YSYEKL. V lost 5 bases, J lost 0 bases, and 16 bases lay in between. The CDR3 is made up of 16 amino acids.

This clonotype was seen ten or more times. The chain carries TRBV7-2 and TRBJ1-5; D gene uncertain. V shed 0 bases and J shed 7 bases, with 10 bases lying between them. In germline, CDR1 is SGHTA, CDR2 FQGNSA. CDR3 size: 14 residues. DNA of the CDR3: TGTGCCAGCAGCTTAGCCCACCCACTGCAGCCCCAGCATTTT. Protein: CASSLAHPLQPQHF.

In this sample, this clonotype turned up many times. V is TRBV27 and J is TRBJ1-2; the D gene is possibly TRBD1 (5 bases). The V gene lost 2 bases and the J gene lost 6 bases, with 10 bases spanning the gap. Germline V gives CDR1 MNHEY, CDR2 SMNVEV (reference sequence). CDR3 length: 13 amino acids. The CDR3 protein is CASSLGTGDGYTF. The CDR3, as DNA: TGTGCCAGCAGTTTAGGAACAGGAGATGGCTACACCTTC.

J is TRBJ1-4 and V is TRBV5-1; D gene uncertain. This CDR3 comprises 15 residues. Germline lookup yields CDR1 SGHRS and CDR2 YFSETQ. V lost 2 bases and J lost 0, with 8 bases in between. The CDR3 nucleotides are TGCGCCAGCAGCTTTTCGAAAGCAACTAATGAAAAACTGTTTTTT. Translating it yields CASSFSKATNEKLFF.

J is TRBJ2-5 and V is TRBV7-6; D may be TRBD2 (6 bases). Germline lookup yields CDR1 SGHVS and CDR2 FNYEAQ. The CDR3 has 13 amino acids. Deletions cut 6 bases from V and 2 bases from J, with 10 bases between. CDR3 in amino acids: CASSMGLQETQYF. In DNA, the CDR3 is TGTGCCAGCAGTATGGGACTGCAAGAGACCCAGTACTTC.

The rearrangement uses TRBV7-6 and TRBJ2-6; 8 nucleotides align to TRBD1. This CDR3 has 15 amino acids. Trimming removed 5 bases from V and 2 bases from J; junction bases left unmatched: 2. CDR1 is SGHVS and CDR2 is FNYEAQ in the germline V gene. CDR3 DNA: TGTGCCAGCAGCCCAGGGGGCGCTGGGGCCAACGTCCTGACTTTC. Translated, it gives CASSPGGAGANVLTF.

V is TRBV9 and J is TRBJ2-3, with D possibly called TRBD1 or TRBD2 (5 bases each). V lost 4 bases and J 4 bases, leaving 16 bases between the germline ends. The CDR3 totals 15 residues. The germline V gene encodes CDR1 SGDLS and CDR2 YYNGEE. The CDR3 bases are TGTGCCAGCAGCCAGGGCTACGGGGTGGCAGATACGCAGTATTTT. This encodes CASSQGYGVADTQYF. The full variable domain, in which reference TRBV9 and TRBJ2-3 provide the parts outside the CDR3, is DSGVTQTPKHLITATGQRVTLRCSPRSGDLSVYWYQQSLDQGLQFLIQYYNGEERAKGNILERFSAQQFPDLHSELNLSSLELGDSALYFCASSQGYGVADTQYFGPGTRLTVL.

This clonotype has at least ten counts. The chain carries TRBV7-8 and TRBJ2-2; TRBD1 aligns across 9 bases. In germline, CDR1 is SGHVS, CDR2 FQNEAQ. Trimming took 5 bases from V and 3 from J; bases not matched to a gene: 4. The CDR3 is 15 residues long. In DNA, the CDR3 is TGTGCCAGCAGCGTACAGGGGGCGGACACCGGGGAGCTGTTTTTT. Translated, it gives CASSVQGADTGELFF.

This clonotype was seen only a few times. CDR3 coding DNA: TGCGCCAGCAGCCAAGAAACGGCTGTTAACTATGGCTACACCTTC. Protein: CASSQETAVNYGYTF. The genes are TRBV4-1 and TRBJ1-2; D is unresolved. This CDR3 region has 15 residues. The V end lost 0 bases, the J end lost 1 base, and 9 bases lay between the germline ends. Germline assignment: CDR1 MGHRA and CDR2 YSYEKL.

The J gene is TRBJ1-6, the V gene TRBV5-6; D is uncertain. CDR1 SGHDT and CDR2 YYEEEE come from the germline V gene. V was clipped by 0 bases and J by 13 bases, with 11 bases between them. This CDR3 spans 13 amino acids. For the CDR3, the DNA is TGTGCCAGCAGCTTGGAACGGGATGCCCCCCTCCACTTT. This encodes CASSLERDAPLHF.